A selection of T cell receptor beta chains follows, all from one sample in a study of technical replicates of blood from a few donors. The method was immunoSEQ multiplex PCR; TCRdb's version includes in-frame clones alone and lacks a portion of them. The table has 55,000 to 75,000 clones, about nine tenths seen once. Sequenced: PBMCs. The receptors were sampled from a human donor in good health. Some clones in this sample may be carry-over from other donors' samples. The CDR3 runs from the conserved cysteine through the conserved F or W. The D gene is left open where the match is weak. Clone size is stated in some rows and not others, as once, few, many or a class when expanded.

medium-sized - TRBJ2-1 16 TRBV13 TGTGCCAGCAGCTTAGAAGGCGGGGAGTCCTACAATGAGCAGTTCTTC CASSLEGGESYNEQFF
- - TRBJ1-5 15 TRBV6-5 TGTGCCAGCAGTTACTCTGGGGCTAGCAATCAGCCCCAGCATTTT CASSYSGASNQPQHF
- TRBD1 TRBJ1-2 15 TRBV6-5 TGTGCCAGCAGAACCCCAGGGGGCGCAGGGTATGGCTACACCTTC CASRTPGGAGYGYTF
- - TRBJ1-1 13 TRBV7-3 TGTGCCAGCAGCTCTACAGGAAACACTGAAGCTTTCTTT CASSSTGNTEAFF
- TRBD1 TRBJ2-7 13 TRBV27 TGTGCCAGCAGTACAGGGGCCAGGGGGGAGCAGTACTTC CASSTGARGEQYF
- TRBD2 TRBJ2-5 17 TRBV5-1 TGCGCCAGCAGCTTGACTAGCGGGGGGGCGCGGCAAGAGACCCAGTACTTC CASSLTSGGARQETQYF
- TRBD2 TRBJ2-7 15 TRBV6-5 TGTGCCAGCAGTCAAGGGGCTAGCGGGACCTACGAGCAGTACTTC CASSQGASGTYEQYF
- TRBD1 TRBJ2-1 15 TRBV2 TGTGCCAGCAGTGGGGGACAGGGGGCAAGGAATGAGCAGTTCTTC CASSGGQGARNEQFF
- TRBD2 TRBJ2-5 16 TRBV2 TGTGCCAGCACGGTCGCTAGCGGGAACCGGGAAGAGACCCAGTACTTC CASTVASGNREETQYF
- TRBD1 TRBJ1-1 15 TRBV4-1 TGCGCCAGCAGCCAGGCGACAGGGACGAACACTGAAGCTTTCTTT CASSQATGTNTEAFF
- - TRBJ2-1 13 TRBV7-3 TGTGCCAGCAGCTCAGCGCATGGAGATGAGCAGTTCTTC CASSSAHGDEQFF
- - TRBJ2-5 13 TRBV7-9 TGTGCCAGCAGAGGTTCCGGGGAAGAGACCCAGTACTTC CASRGSGEETQYF
- TRBD1 TRBJ2-7 13 TRBV18 TGTGCCAGCTCACAGGGACAGGGCGACGAGCAGTACTTC CASSQGQGDEQYF
- - TRBJ2-2 13 TRBV11-3 TGTGCCAGCAGCTCCCCGCGGTCCGGGGAGCTGTTTTTT CASSSPRSGELFF
- TRBD1 TRBJ1-2 13 TRBV7-9 TGTGCCAGCAGCGTGACAGGGCAGGGCGGCTACACCTTC CASSVTGQGGYTF
- - TRBJ2-7 14 TRBV9 TGTGCCAGCAGCATACAAGACAATATCTACGAGCAGTACTTC CASSIQDNIYEQYF
- TRBD1 TRBJ1-1 15 TRBV6-6 TGTGCCAGCAGTTACTCCACAGGGGGGGGGACTGAAGCTTTCTTT CASSYSTGGGTEAFF
once TRBD1 TRBJ2-7 15 TRBV2 TGTGCCAGCAGCGAAGGGACAGGGCGGGATGGCGAGCAGTACTTC CASSEGTGRDGEQYF
- - TRBJ2-7 15 TRBV7-3 TGTGCCAGCAGCTTAACGGGGGGGCTTATCACCGAGCAGTACTTC CASSLTGGLITEQYF
- - TRBJ2-7 17 TRBV30 TGTGCCTGGAGTGTACTCTCGGCTGGGAGTTGGAGAAACGAGCAGTACTTC CAWSVLSAGSWRNEQYF
- TRBD1 TRBJ1-4 15 TRBV2 TGTGCCAGCCGGGGTCCGGGACAGGGATTTGAAAAACTGTTTTTT CASRGPGQGFEKLFF
- - TRBJ1-5 14 TRBV2 TGTGCCAGCAGTGACAGGGGTGGCAATCAGCCCCAGCATTTT CASSDRGGNQPQHF
once - TRBJ2-4 15 TRBV7-2 TGTGCCAGCAGCCCCTGGGCGGGGAGAGAAAACATTCAGTACTTC CASSPWAGRENIQYF
once TRBD2 TRBJ2-1 18 TRBV7-9 TGTGCCAGCAGCTCCACCCGTGGGACTAGCGGAGCCTACAATGAGCAGTTCTTC CASSSTRGTSGAYNEQFF
- - TRBJ2-1 13 TRBV11-2 TGTGCCAGCAGCTTAGGGCAGGACAATGAGCAGTTCTTC CASSLGQDNEQFF
- - TRBJ2-2 15 TRBV10-2 TGCGCCAGCAGTGAGGGGCAGGGGAACACCGGGGAGCTGTTTTTT CASSEGQGNTGELFF
- - TRBJ2-7 15 TRBV2 TGTGCCAGCAGAGAATCATCCGGGACTGTCTACGAGCAGTACTTC CASRESSGTVYEQYF
- - TRBJ1-1 14 TRBV6-5 TGTGCCAGCAGCCCCGATATCAGGGCCACTGAAGCTTTCTTT CASSPDIRATEAFF
- TRBD1 TRBJ1-1 13 TRBV29-1 TGCAGCGTGGACAGGGCAGGGAACACTGAAGCTTTCTTT CSVDRAGNTEAFF
- TRBD2 TRBJ2-5 16 TRBV29-1 TGCAGCGTTGAAGAGGGACTAGCGGGGGGCCGGGGGACCCAGTACTTC CSVEEGLAGGRGTQYF
- TRBD2 TRBJ2-5 16 TRBV11-2 TGTGCCAGCAGCTTCGCCCCGGGACTAGTCGTAGAGACCCAGTACTTC CASSFAPGLVVETQYF
few - TRBJ1-4 15 TRBV6-5 TGTGCCAGCGGAAGGAGGGGCAGCACGAATGAAAAACTGTTTTTT CASGRRGSTNEKLFF
- - TRBJ2-2 14 TRBV13 TGTGCCAGCAGCTTCCGGGGTGGAACCGGGGAGCTGTTTTTT CASSFRGGTGELFF
few - TRBJ1-1 13 TRBV6-1 TGTGCCAGCACCCATGATGAGGGCACTGAAGCTTTCTTT CASTHDEGTEAFF
- - TRBJ2-2 15 TRBV7-2 TGTGCCAGCACCACTCGTATCGCGAACACCGGGGAGCTGTTTTTT CASTTRIANTGELFF
- TRBD1 TRBJ1-5 14 TRBV19 TGTGCCAGCAACAGGGGCCCTGCGGATCAGCCCCAGCATTTT CASNRGPADQPQHF
- - TRBJ2-7 14 TRBV5-1 TGCGCCAGCAGCTTCGAGAACGGGGGCTACGAGCAGTACTTC CASSFENGGYEQYF
- - TRBJ2-6 16 TRBV4-3 TGCGCCAGCAGCCAAGAGGGTCAGGGCTGGGCCAACGTCCTGACTTTC CASSQEGQGWANVLTF
- TRBD1 TRBJ2-2 17 TRBV9 TGTGCCAGCAGCACCGGGAACAGGGGGCACCGCACCGGGGAGCTGTTTTTT CASSTGNRGHRTGELFF
- - TRBJ2-2 17 TRBV4-2 TGTGCCAGCAGCCAAGAGGTAGGGACTCCCACCGGTTCGAAGCTGTTTTTT CASSQEVGTPTGSKLFF
- TRBD1 TRBJ2-3 14 TRBV27 TGTGCCAGCAGTCCGATCTGGGACAGAGATACGCAGTATTTT CASSPIWDRDTQYF
once - TRBJ1-3 12 TRBV7-9 TGTGCCAGCAGCTGGACAGAAAACACCATATATTTT CASSWTENTIYF
- - TRBJ1-3 17 TRBV5-1 TGCGCCAGCAGCTACCTGGCAAGGGGCGCTGGTGGAAACACCATATATTTT CASSYLARGAGGNTIYF
- TRBD2 TRBJ2-2 17 TRBV9 TGTGCCAGCAGCGCGAGAGTACTAGCGGGAAGGACCGGGGAGCTGTTTTTT CASSARVLAGRTGELFF
- TRBD1 TRBJ2-3 15 TRBV5-4 TGTGCCAGCAGCTTGGGAACAGGGGGTGAGCGATCTAAGATTTTT CASSLGTGGERSKIF
- - TRBJ2-7 17 TRBV6-1 TGTGCCAGCAGTGAAAGTGTAGTCAGCGGTATACCCTACGAGCAGTACTTC CASSESVVSGIPYEQYF
- - TRBJ1-4 14 TRBV7-9 TGTGCCAGCAACTCAGGGGCAGGGAATGAAAAACTGTTTTTT CASNSGAGNEKLFF
- - TRBJ2-1 13 TRBV7-2 TGTGCCAGCAGTCGGAGCGGACCCTTCGAGCAGTTCTTC CASSRSGPFEQFF